This T cell receptor beta chain was sequenced in a study of monozygotic twins with inflammatory bowel disease. Findings of the study overall: IBD-affected twins scored below their healthy co-twins in TCRbeta diversity (inverse Simpson). Repertoire similarity did not separate concordant from discordant twins, possibly from limited power.

To note about this clonotype: What it binds is unknown.

Two rounds of nested PCR, of about 17 and 10 cycles, were run on TCRalpha and TCRbeta cDNA. TCRdb re-called the 5' RACE reads and catalogs CDR3 proteins one per entry, DNA excluded. The sample data list approximately 400,000 distinct CDR3 sequences. The source of this sequence is a human donor with ulcerative colitis or Crohn's disease, or a healthy co-twin of an affected twin (not recorded which). Sequenced material: blood.

CDR3 protein: CAISDPRGLETQYF. V gene TRBV10-3 combines with J gene TRBJ2-5; checking the TCRdb D call of TRBD1 is not possible without DNA. CDR1 and CDR2 from the germline V gene are ENHRY and SYGVKD. This CDR3 has 14 residues.